The present T cell receptor (beta chain) was sequenced within a study of neurological immune-mediated disorders. The study, taken as a whole, reports: Whereas HTLV-1-associated myelopathy showed the most TCR clonal expansion, multiple sclerosis showed the least, with levels below those of healthy controls. Across subjects, expanded clones had no CDR3 amino acid sequences in common, pointing to private repertoires in all groups.

Time point reported: technical triplicate 2. For the unsorted libraries, 2 million PBMCs stored at -80 C served as input. As to this clonotype: Its antigen remains unknown. A single base separates this from a much larger clone, so it may be a read error.

The team produced cDNA through 5'RACE using 10-nucleotide random UMIs. TCRdb analysed the 5' RACE reads with MiXCR anew, one entry per CDR3 protein. Seen here are tens of thousands of distinct CDR3 sequences, less than 25% observed once, and the top ten hold around 4.5%. The V gene's germline CDR1 is DFQATT and CDR2 SNEGSKA (reference sequence). CDR3 length equals 12 residues. The V gene is TRBV20-1, the J gene TRBJ2-1; D unclear. The sequence came from a man in his sixties with HTLV-1-associated myelopathy (HAM/TSP). The sample taken for sequencing was PBMCs. CDR3 loop: CSAGPRPSEQLF. The DNA of the CDR3 is TGCAGTGCGGGTCCGAGGCCCTCTGAGCAGCTCTTC.